The entry below describes one TCR beta chain. Other nucleotide sequences from this sample produce the same CDR3. This sample stems from a study of blood T cell repertoires in COVID-19. For the study at large: The United States, Italy and Spain provided the acute and convalescent COVID-19 samples. Sources were T cells, B-cell-depleted T cells, or PBMCs; the material itself was cDNA or gDNA.

Authors' data handling: Amplified reference gene primers provided the basis for estimating nucleated cell counts. This table comes from immunoSEQ multiplex PCR, and its TCRdb copy is limited to in-frame clones, with some not included. The V and J calls and clone size come from that table; D and trimming were worked out from the DNA. The data contain about 110,000 clones, 65% to 80% of them singletons. This receptor was taken from a woman aged 55-70 years with acute or convalescent COVID-19. The sequencing input was peripheral blood.

The chain's CDR3 is CASSPGQGPYEQYF. The CDR3 region has the DNA TGTGCCAGCTCACCGGGACAGGGACCCTACGAGCAGTACTTC. The V call is TRBV18, the J call TRBJ2-7, with TRBD1 identical over 9 bases. Germline trimming cut 3 bases from V and 2 bases from J; bases unmatched to any gene: 2. Germline V gene data show CDR1 as KGHSH and CDR2 as LQKENI. CDR3 length: 14 amino acids.